The clone carrying this T cell receptor (beta chain) was seen many times. CDR3 regions were amplified by Arm-PCR using iRepertoire HTBI primers to build TCR beta libraries. TCRdb recomputed calls from the multiplex PCR reads with MiXCR, one row per CDR3 protein. The data contain hundreds of thousands of distinct CDR3 sequences, 13% of them singletons. This sample was taken from a study of regulatory T cells in long-lasting Graves disease. Study context: Freshly diagnosed Graves' patients had used antithyroid drugs for under 3 months.

This sample's time point: newly diagnosed GD, antithyroid drugs for less than 3 months. Scientists built the TCR library using RNA that was extracted from PBMCs. Germline CDR1 and CDR2: KGHDR and SFDVKD. V lost 1 base, J lost 4 bases, and 6 bases lay in between. The CDR3 contains 14 residues. These data were also filed under a second study, of T cells in Graves' hyperthyroidism and ophthalmopathy. That investigation notes: HTBI primers were the set used in a first-round RT-PCR of the TCR CDR3.

Sequencing was performed on peripheral blood mononuclear cells (PBMCs), taken at new diagnosis, from a patient treated with antithyroid drugs. The chain carries TRBV24-1 and TRBJ2-2, with D perhaps assigned TRBD1 or TRBD2 (5 bases each). The receptor comes from a man aged 25-40 years with Graves disease. The CDR3 DNA follows: TGTGCCACCAGTGATTTCGGGACCACCGGGGAGCTGTTTTTT. It codes for CATSDFGTTGELFF.